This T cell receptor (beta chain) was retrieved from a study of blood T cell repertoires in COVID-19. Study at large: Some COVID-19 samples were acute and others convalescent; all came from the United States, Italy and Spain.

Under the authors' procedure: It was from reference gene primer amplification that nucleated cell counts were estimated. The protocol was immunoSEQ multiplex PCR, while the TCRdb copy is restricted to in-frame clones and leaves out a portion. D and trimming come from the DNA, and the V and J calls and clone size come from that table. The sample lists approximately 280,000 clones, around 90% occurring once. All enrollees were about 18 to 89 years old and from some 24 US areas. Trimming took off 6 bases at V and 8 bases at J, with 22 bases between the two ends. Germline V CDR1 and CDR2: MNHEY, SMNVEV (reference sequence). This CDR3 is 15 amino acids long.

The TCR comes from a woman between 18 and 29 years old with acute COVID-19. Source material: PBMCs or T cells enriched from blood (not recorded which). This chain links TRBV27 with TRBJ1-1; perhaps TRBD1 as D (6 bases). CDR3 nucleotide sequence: TGTGCCAGCAGCCCGACGGTCGCAGGGGCGAAGGAAGCTTTCTTT. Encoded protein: CASSPTVAGAKEAFF.